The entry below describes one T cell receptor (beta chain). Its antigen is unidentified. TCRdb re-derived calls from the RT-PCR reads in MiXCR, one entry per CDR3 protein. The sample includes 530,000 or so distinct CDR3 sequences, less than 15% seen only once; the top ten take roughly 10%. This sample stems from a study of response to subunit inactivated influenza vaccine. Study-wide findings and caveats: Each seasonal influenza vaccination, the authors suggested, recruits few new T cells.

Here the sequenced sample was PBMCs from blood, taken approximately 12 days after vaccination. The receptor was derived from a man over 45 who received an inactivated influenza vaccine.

This CDR3 reads CASGFTGFNYGYTF. DNA for the CDR3: TGTGCCAGCGGATTCACAGGGTTTAACTATGGCTACACCTTC. The gene calls are TRBV12-3 or TRBV12-4 and TRBJ1-2; D might be TRBD1 (6 bases). Deletions cut 8 bases from V and 1 base from J, with 14 bases between. The CDR3 runs 14 residues.